These T cell receptor beta chains were read from a single sample in a study of identical twins. TCRdb re-called the 5' RACE reads with MiXCR, one entry per CDR3 protein. Of hundreds of thousands of distinct CDR3 sequences in the sample, 21% were seen once. The same data also went into a second study, on T cells expressing NK-cell markers.

Material for sequencing was PBMCs. The receptors come from a woman aged 18-29 years in good health. The CDR3 runs from the conserved cysteine through the conserved F or W. D genes are given only for firm matches. Expanded clones are given a class, and other clones once, few, many or no size at all.

abundance	j_gene	v_gene	d_gene	len	CDR3aa	CDR3nt
few	TRBJ2-7	TRBV6-1	.	17	CASSRPPEGYMSYEQYF	TGTGCCAGCAGTCGCCCCCCCGAGGGTTATATGAGTTACGAGCAGTACTTC
.	TRBJ2-3	TRBV5-1	.	13	CASTSGSTDTQYF	TGTGCCAGCACGTCCGGGAGCACAGATACGCAGTATTTT
few	TRBJ2-5	TRBV11-3	.	15	CASSRGLMTKETQYF	TGTGCCAGCAGCCGGGGACTCATGACAAAAGAGACCCAGTACTTC
few	TRBJ2-3	TRBV4-3	TRBD1	17	CASSRMASRGGPDTQYF	TGCGCCAGCAGCCGCATGGCATCGAGAGGGGGCCCAGATACGCAGTATTTT
.	TRBJ2-1	TRBV12-3/TRBV12-4	.	14	CASVLGALRPEQFF	TGTGCCAGTGTCCTCGGCGCTCTGCGGCCAGAGCAGTTCTTC
few	TRBJ1-5	TRBV5-5	.	17	CASSRWEAGDSNQPQHF	TGTGCCAGCAGCCGATGGGAGGCAGGGGATAGCAATCAGCCCCAGCATTTT
many	TRBJ1-1	TRBV20-1	.	13	CSARGQQNTEAFF	TGCAGTGCTAGGGGCCAGCAGAACACTGAAGCTTTCTTT
.	TRBJ1-2	TRBV29-1	.	14	CSVGVAPGWIRYTF	TGCAGCGTTGGGGTGGCGCCAGGGTGGATTCGCTACACCTTC
few	TRBJ2-5	TRBV27	TRBD2	14	CASPPTSAQETQYF	TGTGCCAGCCCCCCGACTAGCGCTCAAGAGACCCAGTACTTC
few	TRBJ2-1	TRBV20-1	TRBD2	16	CSARGTSGGQIQVEFF	TGCAGTGCTAGAGGGACTAGCGGGGGCCAAATCCAAGTGGAGTTCTTC
few	TRBJ2-6	TRBV7-9	.	15	CASSPDPTGANVLTF	TGTGCCAGCAGCCCTGACCCGACTGGGGCCAACGTCCTGACTTTC
few	TRBJ1-1	TRBV7-2	.	10	CASSLVGAFF	TGTGCCAGCAGCTTAGTCGGAGCTTTCTTT
.	TRBJ2-3	TRBV5-4	TRBD2	14	CASSLGGGSDKQYF	TGTGCCAGCAGCTTGGGGGGGGGATCAGATAAGCAGTATTTT
many	TRBJ2-1	TRBV20-1	TRBD2	14	CSARNSGGHNEQFF	TGCAGTGCTAGGAATAGCGGGGGCCACAATGAGCAGTTCTTC
few	TRBJ2-3	TRBV25-1	TRBD2	19	CASSELRAGGGSSTDTQYF	TGTGCCAGCAGTGAATTACGAGCGGGAGGTGGTTCTAGCACAGATACGCAGTATTTT
few	TRBJ1-2	TRBV9	.	15	CASSVMFGDSDGYTF	TGTGCCAGCAGCGTTATGTTCGGGGATAGCGATGGCTACACCTTC
many	TRBJ1-1	TRBV9	.	13	CASSVGQAGEAFF	TGTGCCAGCAGCGTAGGACAAGCTGGTGAAGCTTTCTTT
.	TRBJ2-3	TRBV28	.	15	CASTSPGEGTDTQYF	TGTGCCAGCACCTCTCCGGGGGAGGGCACAGATACGCAGTATTTT
.	TRBJ1-5	TRBV19	.	15	CASNRGGRSNQPQHF	TGTGCCAGTAATCGGGGGGGCCGTAGCAATCAGCCCCAGCATTTT
.	TRBJ2-5	TRBV20-1	.	13	CSVPEEIRETQYF	TGCAGTGTGCCGGAGGAAATTCGAGAGACCCAGTACTTC
few	TRBJ2-5	TRBV20-1	.	13	CSASGQIQETQYF	TGCAGTGCTAGTGGACAGATACAAGAGACCCAGTACTTC
.	TRBJ2-1	TRBV27	TRBD2	14	CASSMGLAGVEQFF	TGTGCCAGCAGTATGGGACTAGCGGGAGTCGAGCAGTTCTTC
many	TRBJ1-1	TRBV4-2	.	13	CASSPSGGTEAFF	TGTGCCAGCAGCCCCTCGGGGGGGACTGAAGCTTTCTTT
once	TRBJ2-7	TRBV7-9	.	16	CASSSVGDGGTYEQYF	TGTGCCAGCAGCTCTGTTGGGGACGGCGGGACCTACGAGCAGTACTTC
many	TRBJ2-7	TRBV5-1	TRBD1	18	CASRPLKEAGGVLHEQYF	TGCGCCAGCAGACCCTTGAAAGAGGCAGGGGGCGTTCTCCACGAGCAGTACTTC
.	TRBJ2-1	TRBV10-3	TRBD2	15	CAISESAGGYNEQFF	TGTGCCATCAGTGAGTCGGCGGGAGGGTACAATGAGCAGTTCTTC
.	TRBJ2-7	TRBV6-1	TRBD2	14	CASRRTSGPYEQYF	TGTGCCAGCAGAAGGACTAGCGGGCCCTACGAGCAGTACTTC
.	TRBJ1-1	TRBV3-1	.	14	CASSQVRPRGEAFF	TGTGCCAGCAGCCAAGTACGCCCGCGGGGCGAAGCTTTCTTT
few	TRBJ1-4	TRBV6-5	.	15	CASSYSPGEVEKLFF	TGTGCCAGCAGTTACTCGCCAGGGGAGGTCGAAAAACTGTTTTTT
.	TRBJ2-1	TRBV27	.	15	CASRDAGLSYNEQFF	TGTGCCAGCAGAGACGCAGGGTTATCCTACAATGAGCAGTTCTTC
.	TRBJ1-1	TRBV27	.	13	CASSLDFNTEAFF	TGTGCCAGCAGTTTAGATTTTAACACTGAAGCTTTCTTT
.	TRBJ2-1	TRBV9	.	14	CASKPGTGRNEQFF	TGTGCCAGCAAACCCGGGACTGGACGCAATGAGCAGTTCTTC
few	TRBJ2-5	TRBV10-2	.	11	CASGPMETQYF	TGCGCCAGCGGGCCGATGGAGACCCAGTACTTC
.	TRBJ2-2	TRBV7-6	.	16	CASSLKDPDDTGELFF	TGTGCCAGCAGCCTCAAGGACCCGGACGACACCGGGGAGCTGTTTTTT
.	TRBJ2-5	TRBV20-1	.	13	CSAARSRRETQYF	TGCAGTGCTGCCAGGTCCAGGAGAGAGACCCAGTACTTC
.	TRBJ2-2	TRBV5-1	.	15	CASRTGWERTGELFF	TGCGCCAGCAGGACCGGATGGGAGAGGACCGGGGAGCTGTTTTTT
.	TRBJ2-3	TRBV20-1	.	13	CSAMRRISDTQYF	TGCAGTGCTATGAGACGGATATCAGATACGCAGTATTTT
.	TRBJ2-3	TRBV10-3	.	11	CAIKVADTQYF	TGTGCCATCAAGGTTGCTGATACGCAGTATTTT
once	TRBJ2-2	TRBV15	.	14	CATSGRVSTGELFF	TGTGCCACCAGTGGCAGGGTGTCCACCGGGGAGCTGTTTTTT
few	TRBJ2-7	TRBV7-2	.	13	CASSSPPVAEQYF	TGTGCCAGCAGCTCACCCCCAGTTGCCGAGCAGTACTTC
.	TRBJ2-4	TRBV20-1	.	13	CSAMSGGQNIQYF	TGCAGTGCTATGTCTGGGGGCCAAAACATTCAGTACTTC
.	TRBJ2-1	TRBV4-1	TRBD2	16	CASSQDIGRAYNEQFF	TGCGCCAGCAGCCAAGATATCGGGAGGGCCTACAATGAGCAGTTCTTC
few	TRBJ2-5	TRBV2	.	14	CASRPDSPQETQYF	TGTGCCAGCAGGCCCGACTCGCCCCAAGAGACCCAGTACTTC
.	TRBJ2-7	TRBV10-1	.	12	CASSVGDTEQYF	TGCGCCAGCAGTGTGGGAGATACCGAGCAGTACTTC
many	TRBJ2-1	TRBV20-1	TRBD2	17	CSARDPGLAETYNEQFF	TGCAGTGCTAGAGACCCTGGACTAGCGGAGACATACAATGAGCAGTTCTTC
.	TRBJ2-5	TRBV2	.	14	CASNLAGAGETQYF	TGTGCCAGCAACCTGGCAGGGGCGGGAGAGACCCAGTACTTC
many	TRBJ1-1	TRBV28	TRBD1	13	CASTLTGGTEAFF	TGTGCCAGCACCCTAACAGGGGGCACTGAAGCTTTCTTT
.	TRBJ2-3	TRBV27	.	16	CASSLIQGGQADTQYF	TGTGCCAGCAGTTTAATACAGGGAGGTCAAGCAGATACGCAGTATTTT
few	TRBJ2-1	TRBV7-9	.	13	CASSPRQEGEQFF	TGTGCCAGCAGTCCTCGGCAGGAGGGTGAGCAGTTCTTC
many	TRBJ2-2	TRBV9	TRBD2	16	CASSTRTSVNTGELFF	TGTGCCAGCAGCACTAGGACTAGCGTGAACACCGGGGAGCTGTTTTTT
.	TRBJ2-3	TRBV7-2	.	16	CASSLSNNPGRNTQYF	TGTGCCAGCAGCTTAAGTAATAACCCAGGGAGAAATACGCAGTATTTT
.	TRBJ2-5	TRBV24-1	.	13	CATSDLREETQYF	TGTGCCACCAGTGATTTGCGGGAAGAGACCCAGTACTTC
few	TRBJ1-2	TRBV12-3/TRBV12-4	TRBD1	14	CASSLAGGVYGYTF	TGTGCCAGCAGTTTGGCAGGGGGCGTCTATGGCTACACCTTC
.	TRBJ1-2	TRBV12-3/TRBV12-4	.	12	CASSIGPRSYTF	TGTGCCAGCAGTATTGGACCCAGGAGCTACACCTTC
.	TRBJ2-5	TRBV29-1	.	12	CSVEKSGETQYF	TGCAGCGTTGAAAAGTCGGGAGAGACCCAGTACTTC